This T cell receptor beta chain was sequenced during a study of T cell repertoires in cytomegalovirus infection. Looking at the study overall: Used in the study were CMV epitopes, some recently identified and HLA-C-restricted, others well-studied and HLA-B-restricted. Public TCR beta signatures marked donors with CMV infection and the matching HLA. Findings and limits, study-wide: Carriers of CMV plus the relevant HLA were identified by cumulative public TCR beta family frequency.

V was cut by 2 bases and J by 4 bases, with 12 bases left in between. The CDR3 runs to 14 residues. This clonotype was counted only a few times. Its cognate antigen is unknown. TCRdb recomputed calls from the reads with MiXCR, one row per CDR3 protein. The sample carries 800,000 to 950,000 distinct CDR3 sequences, approximately 30% recorded once. The chain uses TRBV12-3 or TRBV12-4 and TRBJ2-7, with D maybe TRBD1 (5 bases). The clonotype comes from a human donor in good health (CMV status not recorded). Some clones in this sample may be carry-over from other donors' samples. Sequencing was performed on cultured CD8+ T cells from PBMCs, taken from culture after CMV antigen stimulation. CDR3 amino acids: CASSLWGAMYEQYF. The CDR3 DNA reads TGTGCCAGCAGTTTATGGGGCGCGATGTACGAGCAGTACTTC.